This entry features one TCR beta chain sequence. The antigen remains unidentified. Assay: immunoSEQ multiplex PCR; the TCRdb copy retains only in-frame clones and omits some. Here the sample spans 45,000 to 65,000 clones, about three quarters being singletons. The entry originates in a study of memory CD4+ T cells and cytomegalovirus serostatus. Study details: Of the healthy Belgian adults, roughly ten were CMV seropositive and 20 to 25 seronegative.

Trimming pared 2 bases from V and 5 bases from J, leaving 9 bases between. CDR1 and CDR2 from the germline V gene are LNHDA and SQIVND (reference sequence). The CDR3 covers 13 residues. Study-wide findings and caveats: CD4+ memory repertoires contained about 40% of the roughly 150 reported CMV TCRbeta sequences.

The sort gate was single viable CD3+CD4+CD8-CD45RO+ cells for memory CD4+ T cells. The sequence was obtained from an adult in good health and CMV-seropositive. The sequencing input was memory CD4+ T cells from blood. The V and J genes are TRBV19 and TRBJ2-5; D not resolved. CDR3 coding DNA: TGTGCCAGTAGTATAAACCGGTGGGAGACCCAGTACTTC. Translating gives CASSINRWETQYF.